The T cell receptor beta chain described here comes from a study of T cell repertoires in cytomegalovirus infection (dated by TCRdb to the late 2010s). In terms of the full investigation: Because public TCR beta signatures pointed to carriage of CMV infection together with the matching HLA type, the HLA type of each donor mattered for the analysis.

Results and caveats for the whole study, not just this receptor: Cumulative frequency of public TCR beta family members discriminated carriers of CMV infection plus the relevant HLA type in this cohort and an independent roughly 330-donor cohort. The ex vivo response was dominated by HLA-C-restricted CMV-specific TCR beta clonotypes, which also provided the single most frequent clonotype in two of eight donors.

The sample was run on an Illumina HiSeq 1500. In TCRdb, the public reads were trimmed at Q25 with fastp and aligned with MiXCR, with productive beta chains retained. Rows matching on CDR3 protein sequence are summarized as one entry with the most common DNA and genes. The sample data list 55,000 to 70,000 distinct CDR3 sequences, and approximately 22% of these were observed just once. Clones ranked in the top ten supply roughly 80% of the sample. About this clonotype itself: What antigen it recognizes has not been identified. Per-base qualities were not stored, and no clone one base away is much larger.

V gives up 5 bases and J gives up 10 bases, and the segment between their germline ends measures 23 bases. CDR1 is given as DFQATT and CDR2 as SNEGSKA, both from the germline V gene (reference sequence). Reading from cysteine to phenylalanine, the CDR3 counts 15 amino acids. Only CDR3 DNA is held: 45 bases, read in frame from base 1. Sequencing was done on a sample of PBMCs, sequenced either directly or after in vitro stimulation (not recorded which). The V gene is TRBV20-1 and the J gene is TRBJ2-2; the D gene is perhaps TRBD2, on 5 matching bases. This TCR came from a human donor in good health (CMV status not recorded). Some clones in this sample may be carry-over from other donors' samples. CDR3 region: CSAPVGGRRLAELFF. The DNA is TGCAGTGCTCCGGTGGGCGGACGGAGGTTGGCGGAGCTGTTTTTT.